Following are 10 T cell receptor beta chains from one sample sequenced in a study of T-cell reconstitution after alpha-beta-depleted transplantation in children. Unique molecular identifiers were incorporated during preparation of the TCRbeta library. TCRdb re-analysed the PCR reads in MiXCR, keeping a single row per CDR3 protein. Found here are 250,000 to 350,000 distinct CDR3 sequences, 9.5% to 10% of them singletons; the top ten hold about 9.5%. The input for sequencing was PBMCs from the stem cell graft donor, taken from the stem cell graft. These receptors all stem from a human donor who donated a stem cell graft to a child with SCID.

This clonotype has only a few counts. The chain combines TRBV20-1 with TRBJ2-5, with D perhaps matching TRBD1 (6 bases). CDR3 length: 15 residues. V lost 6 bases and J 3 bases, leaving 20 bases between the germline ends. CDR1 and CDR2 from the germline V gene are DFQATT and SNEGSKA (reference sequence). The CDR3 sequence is CSARSGAGVEETQYF. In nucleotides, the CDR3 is TGCAGTGCCCGAAGTGGGGCAGGGGTGGAAGAGACCCAGTACTTC.

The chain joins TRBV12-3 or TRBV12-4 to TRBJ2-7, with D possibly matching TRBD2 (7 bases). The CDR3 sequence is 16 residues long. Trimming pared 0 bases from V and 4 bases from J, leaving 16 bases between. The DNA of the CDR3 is TGTGCCAGCAGTTTAGCGGGGGGGGCTTTTCCTTACGAGCAGTACTTC. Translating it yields CASSLAGGAFPYEQYF.

The CDR3 sequence: CSRSHEQYF. The CDR3 region has the DNA TGCAGTAGGAGCCACGAGCAGTACTTC. V and J are TRBV20-1 and TRBJ2-7; D call uncertain. Deletions cut 8 bases from V and 5 bases from J, with 7 bases between. Germline V gives CDR1 DFQATT, CDR2 SNEGSKA (reference sequence). The CDR3 sequence is 9 residues long.

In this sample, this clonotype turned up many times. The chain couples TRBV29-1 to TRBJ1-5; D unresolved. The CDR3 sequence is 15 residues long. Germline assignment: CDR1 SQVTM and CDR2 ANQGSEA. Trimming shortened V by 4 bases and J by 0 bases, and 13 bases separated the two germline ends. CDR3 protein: CSVVELGDSNQPQHF. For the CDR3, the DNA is TGCAGCGTTGTCGAGCTAGGAGATAGCAATCAGCCCCAGCATTTT. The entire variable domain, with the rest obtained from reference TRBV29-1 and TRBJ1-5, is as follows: SAVISQKPSRDICQRGTSLTIQCQVDSQVTMMFWYRQQPGQSLTLIATANQGSEATYESGFVIDKFPISRPNLTFSTLTVSNMSPEDSSIYLCSVVELGDSNQPQHFGDGTRLSIL.

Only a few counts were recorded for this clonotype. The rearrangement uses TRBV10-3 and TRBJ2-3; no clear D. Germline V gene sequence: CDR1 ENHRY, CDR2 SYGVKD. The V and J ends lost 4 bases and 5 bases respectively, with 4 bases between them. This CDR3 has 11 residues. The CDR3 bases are TGTGCCATCAGTGTGGGAGATACGCAGTATTTT. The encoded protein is CAISVGDTQYF.

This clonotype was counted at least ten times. The CDR3 nucleotides read TGTGCCAGCAGTCCTAGCGGATCCTACAATGAGCAGTTCTTC. Amino acid sequence: CASSPSGSYNEQFF. The chain employs TRBV12-3 or TRBV12-4 and TRBJ2-1; 7 nucleotides align to TRBD2. The ends lost 5 bases at V and 1 base at J; junction bases unmatched: 2. The CDR3 consists of 14 residues.

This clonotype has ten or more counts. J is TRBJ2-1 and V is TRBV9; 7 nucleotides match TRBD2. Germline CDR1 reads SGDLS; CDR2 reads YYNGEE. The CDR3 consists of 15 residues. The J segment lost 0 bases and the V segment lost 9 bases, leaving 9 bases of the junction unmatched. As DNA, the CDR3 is TGTGCCAACCTTATCACGGGGGGCTCCTACAATGAGCAGTTCTTC. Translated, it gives CANLITGGSYNEQFF.

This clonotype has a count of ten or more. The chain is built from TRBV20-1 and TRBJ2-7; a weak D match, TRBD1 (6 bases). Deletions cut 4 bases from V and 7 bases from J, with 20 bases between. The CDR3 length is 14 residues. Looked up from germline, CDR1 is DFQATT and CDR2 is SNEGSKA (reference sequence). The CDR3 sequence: CSAILPGAPGEQYF. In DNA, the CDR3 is TGCAGTGCTATCCTGCCAGGGGCGCCGGGGGAGCAGTACTTC.

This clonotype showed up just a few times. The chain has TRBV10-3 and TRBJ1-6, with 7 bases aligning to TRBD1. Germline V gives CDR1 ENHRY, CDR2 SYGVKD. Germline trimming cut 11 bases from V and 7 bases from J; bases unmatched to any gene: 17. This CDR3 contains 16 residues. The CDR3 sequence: CAPNEPPGQYNSPLHF. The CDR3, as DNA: TGTGCCCCAAACGAGCCTCCGGGACAGTACAATTCACCCCTCCACTTT.

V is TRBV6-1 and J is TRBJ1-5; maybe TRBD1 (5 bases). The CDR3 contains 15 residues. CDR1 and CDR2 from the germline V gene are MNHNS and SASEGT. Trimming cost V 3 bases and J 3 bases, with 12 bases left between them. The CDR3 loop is CASSDGHRYNQPQHF. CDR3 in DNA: TGTGCCAGCAGTGACGGACACAGGTACAATCAGCCCCAGCATTTT.